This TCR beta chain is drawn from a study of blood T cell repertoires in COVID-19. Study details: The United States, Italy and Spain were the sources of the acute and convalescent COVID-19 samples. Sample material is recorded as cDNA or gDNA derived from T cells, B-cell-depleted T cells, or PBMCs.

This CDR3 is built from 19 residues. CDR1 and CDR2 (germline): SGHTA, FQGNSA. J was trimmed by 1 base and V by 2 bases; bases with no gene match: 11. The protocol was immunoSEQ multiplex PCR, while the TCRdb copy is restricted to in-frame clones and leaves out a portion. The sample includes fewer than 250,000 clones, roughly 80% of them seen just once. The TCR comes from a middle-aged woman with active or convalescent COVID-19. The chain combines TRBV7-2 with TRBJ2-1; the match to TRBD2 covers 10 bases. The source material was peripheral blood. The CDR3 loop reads CASSLPRSGGAASYNEQFF. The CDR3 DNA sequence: TGTGCCAGCAGCTTACCAAGGAGCGGGGGGGCGGCTTCCTACAATGAGCAGTTCTTC. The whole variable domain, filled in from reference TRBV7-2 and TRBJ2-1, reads GAGVSQSPSNKVTEKGKDVELRCDPISGHTALYWYRQSLGQGLEFLIYFQGNSAPDKSGLPSDRFSAERTGGSVSTLTIQRTQQEDSAVYLCASSLPRSGGAASYNEQFFGPGTRLTVL.